What follows are 9 T cell receptor beta chains derived from one specimen sequenced in a study of spatial heterogeneity in lung cancer. Indicated time point: blood at routine non-recurrence follow-up after resection. TCRdb ran MiXCR on the 5' RACE reads and lists one entry per CDR3 protein. This sample has around 70,000 distinct CDR3 sequences; roughly 9% occur once, and the top ten carry approximately 1.8%. Source: PBMCs, taken at follow-up. The receptor set was obtained from a female donor with early-stage non-small cell lung cancer.

This chain connects TRBV12-3 or TRBV12-4 to TRBJ2-2; 10 bases are a match to TRBD1. With V trimmed by 5 bases and J by 5 bases, 8 bases remained unmatched. The CDR3 contains 16 residues. CDR3 bases: TGTGCCAGCAGTCCTATGACAGGGGGCGTTACCGGGGAGCTGTTTTTT. Translation: CASSPMTGGVTGELFF.

This clonotype was recorded at least ten times. The chain links TRBV27 to TRBJ2-5; 10 bases map to TRBD1. The length of the CDR3 is 16 residues. J lost 7 bases, V lost 5 bases, and 13 bases had no gene match. Germline V CDR1 and CDR2: MNHEY, SMNVEV (reference sequence). The CDR3 DNA follows: TGTGCCAGCAGTCACACGATGGGACAGGGGTTTGGGACCCAGTACTTC. Translated, it gives CASSHTMGQGFGTQYF.

There are many counts of this clonotype. The chain links TRBV12-3 or TRBV12-4 to TRBJ1-2, with 8 bases matching TRBD1. This CDR3 contains 14 residues. V lost 4 bases to trimming and J lost 6 bases; unmatched junction nucleotides: 7. The CDR3 is CASSSASGGNGYTF. The CDR3, as DNA: TGTGCCAGCAGTTCGGCATCAGGGGGCAATGGCTACACCTTC.

This clonotype was recorded many times. This chain links TRBV29-1 with TRBJ1-2; no firm D call. V was trimmed by 4 bases and J by 4 bases, leaving 13 bases between them. Germline values: CDR1 SQVTM, CDR2 ANQGSEA. The CDR3 has 13 residues. CDR3 region: CSVGARGSYGYTF. The CDR3 region has the DNA TGCAGCGTTGGCGCCCGGGGAAGCTATGGCTACACCTTC.

This clonotype showed up many times. This chain uses TRBV7-9 with TRBJ1-6; D is unresolved. Looked up from germline, CDR1 is SEHNR and CDR2 is FQNEAQ (reference sequence). The CDR3 has 14 amino acids. Trimming removed 5 bases at V and 7 bases at J, with 12 bases between. The DNA for the CDR3 is TGTGCCAGCAGCCCCTCCGGAGGGAATTCACCCCTCCACTTT. Protein sequence: CASSPSGGNSPLHF.

Many counts were recorded for this clonotype. The chain combines TRBV11-2 with TRBJ2-3, with D uncertain. This CDR3 is built from 15 residues. Germline V gives CDR1 SGHAT, CDR2 FQNNGV. The V end was cut by 1 base, the J end by 2 bases, with 10 bases between. The DNA for the CDR3 is TGTGCCAGCAGCTTAGGCAACTGGGACACAGATACGCAGTATTTT. Amino acids: CASSLGNWDTDTQYF.

Note on this clonotype: It may be a read error: a sequence one base away is much more abundant. The chain uses TRBV6-2 or TRBV6-3 and TRBJ2-1; D ambiguous. Germline V gene sequence: CDR1 MNHEY, CDR2 SVGEGT. V lost 2 bases, J lost 0 bases, and 11 bases lay in between. The CDR3 is made up of 16 amino acids. CDR3 in amino acids: CASSYKSQYSYNEQFF. The CDR3 region has the DNA TGTGCCAGCAGTTACAAGTCTCAATACTCCTACAATGAGCAGTTCTTC.

This clonotype was found many times. The genes are TRBV11-2 and TRBJ2-7; D remains ambiguous. Looked up from germline, CDR1 is SGHAT and CDR2 is FQNNGV. CDR3 size: 15 residues. V was trimmed by 1 base and J by 5 bases, leaving 15 bases between them. CDR3 sequence reads: CASSLAVNTGDEQYF. Written as DNA, the CDR3 is TGTGCCAGCAGCTTAGCCGTCAACACCGGCGACGAGCAGTACTTC. The whole variable domain, remainder taken from reference TRBV11-2 and TRBJ2-7, is EAGVAQSPRYKIIEKRQSVAFWCNPISGHATLYWYQQILGQGPKLLIQFQNNGVVDDSQLPKDRFSAERLKGVDSTLKIQPAKLEDSAVYLCASSLAVNTGDEQYFGPGTRLTVT.

On this clonotype itself: A read error may be the cause here, since a much bigger clone is one base away. This chain links TRBV15 with TRBJ2-3, with 10 bases lining up with TRBD2. V shed 7 bases, J shed 5 bases, and the junction held 12 bases outside the gene matches. There are 16 residues in the CDR3. Per the germline V gene, CDR1 is LNHNV and CDR2 is YYDKDF (reference sequence). As DNA, the CDR3 is TGTGCCACCAACAGTCGGGCTAGCGGGAGTGTAGATACGCAGTATTTT. Amino acids: CATNSRASGSVDTQYF. The complete variable domain, with remaining parts taken from reference TRBV15 and TRBJ2-3, reads DAMVIQNPRYQVTQFGKPVTLSCSQTLNHNVMYWYQQKSSQAPKLLFHYYDKDFNNEADTPDNFQSRRPNTSFCFLDIRSPGLGDTAMYLCATNSRASGSVDTQYFGPGTRLTVL.